This TCR beta chain stems from a study of shared clonotypes between healthy human individuals. V lost 4 bases, J lost 4 bases, and 6 bases stayed unmatched. This CDR3 is 14 amino acids long. CDR1 SGDLS and CDR2 YYNGEE come from the germline V gene. This table comes from immunoSEQ multiplex PCR, and its TCRdb copy is limited to in-frame clones, with some not included. The sample yields some 1 million clones, around 75% seen once. This sequence originates from a man in his late teens or twenties in good health. The chain uses TRBV9 and TRBJ2-3; 7 bases match TRBD2. The specimen sequenced was memory CD4+ T cells sorted from blood. Subset: CD45RA-negative fraction. The CDR3 sequence: CASSSRTSSDTQYF. CDR3 DNA: TGTGCCAGCAGCTCCCGGACTAGTTCAGATACGCAGTATTTT.